One sample yielded the 23 T cell receptor beta chains listed below, sequenced in a study of blood T cell repertoires in COVID-19. Produced via immunoSEQ multiplex PCR; TCRdb's table is partial and in-frame only. The data contain more than 100,000 clones, 70% to 90% of them seen just once; the ten biggest clones take up 3.5% to 4.5%. Sample: peripheral blood. Receptors originate from a woman aged 55 to 70 with acute or convalescent COVID-19.

This clone was seen only once. The chain is built from TRBV2 and TRBJ2-1; 7 bases are a match to TRBD2. The CDR3 spans 16 residues. Germline loops: CDR1 SNHLY, CDR2 FYNNEI. Trimming removed 2 bases from V and 4 bases from J; junction bases left unmatched: 8. DNA for the CDR3: TGTGCCAGCAGTGAATGGGCGGGAGCGGTATACAATGAGCAGTTCTTC. It codes for CASSEWAGAVYNEQFF.

The V and J genes are TRBV13 and TRBJ2-5; the match to TRBD1 covers 7 bases. V gave up 6 bases and J gave up 5 bases; unmatched junction bases: 9. The germline CDR1 and CDR2 sequences are PRHDT and FYEKMQ (reference sequence). The CDR3 is made up of 14 amino acids. Here the CDR3 reads CASRKTGARETQYF. CDR3 nucleotides: TGTGCCAGCAGGAAAACAGGGGCTAGGGAGACCCAGTACTTC.

The chain links TRBV5-1 to TRBJ2-3, with D uncertain. With 5 bases removed from V and 3 bases from J, the gap between germline ends came to 10 bases. This CDR3 has 13 residues. Germline CDR1 and CDR2: SGHRS and YFSETQ. CDR3 residues: CASRRDSTDTQYF. DNA for the CDR3: TGCGCCAGCAGGCGAGATAGTACAGATACGCAGTATTTT. Combining the CDR3 with reference TRBV5-1 and TRBJ2-3 gives the whole variable domain KAGVTQTPRYLIKTRGQQVTLSCSPISGHRSVSWYQQTPGQGLQFLFEYFSETQRNKGNFPGRFSGRQFSNSRSEMNVSTLELGDSALYLCASRRDSTDTQYFGPGTRLTVL.

The chain couples TRBV15 to TRBJ1-1; 9 nucleotides match TRBD1. Germline CDR1 is LNHNV and CDR2 is YYDKDF (reference sequence). This CDR3 spans 15 amino acids. V was pared by 3 bases and J by 1 base, with 3 bases of the junction left unmatched. The CDR3 here is CATSRGGQGNTEAFF. Written as DNA, the CDR3 is TGTGCCACCAGCAGGGGGGGACAGGGGAACACTGAAGCTTTCTTT.

The genes are TRBV4-1 and TRBJ1-5; D is possibly TRBD1 (6 bases). The V end lost 0 bases, the J end lost 8 bases, and 11 bases lay between the germline ends. Germline CDR1 reads MGHRA; CDR2 reads YSYEKL. The CDR3 runs to 14 residues. This CDR3 is CASSQEQGIEPQHF. DNA for the CDR3: TGCGCCAGCAGCCAAGAACAGGGTATCGAGCCCCAGCATTTT.

The genes are TRBV27 and TRBJ1-1, with 10 bases matching TRBD1. The trim removed 5 bases at V and 0 bases at J, leaving 6 bases unmatched. CDR1 MNHEY and CDR2 SMNVEV come from the germline V gene (reference sequence). This CDR3 is built from 16 residues. CDR3 region: CASSPTGGFMNTEAFF. The CDR3 DNA reads as TGTGCCAGCAGTCCGACAGGGGGCTTCATGAACACTGAAGCTTTCTTT.

The chain is built from TRBV21-1 and TRBJ2-3; TRBD2, the table's D call, lacks a check against the DNA. TRBV21-1 is deemed a pseudogene. The CDR3 contains 15 residues. The CDR3 nucleotides are TGTGCCAGCACCCACTCTAGCGGGAGTCCAGATACGCAGTATTTT. Protein: CASTHSSGSPDTQYF.

The chain uses TRBV2 and TRBJ2-1, with TRBD2 matching over 11 bases. CDR1 and CDR2 (germline): SNHLY, FYNNEI. Trimming took 5 bases from V and 10 from J; bases not matched to a gene: 10. This CDR3 has 15 amino acids. The CDR3, as DNA: TGTGCCAGCAGTCCCGGGACTAGCGGTAGTTTGGAGCAGTTCTTC. It translates to CASSPGTSGSLEQFF.

The V call is TRBV27, the J call TRBJ2-1; 13 nucleotides line up with TRBD2. Per the germline V gene, CDR1 is MNHEY and CDR2 is SMNVEV (reference sequence). This CDR3 is 15 amino acids long. With 5 bases clipped from V and 8 bases from J, the junction kept 6 bases outside the gene matches. This chain's CDR3 is CASSRTSGRGDEQFF. The CDR3 DNA reads as TGTGCCAGCAGTCGGACTAGCGGGAGAGGGGATGAGCAGTTCTTC.

This sequence joins TRBV27 and TRBJ1-5; 7 bases line up with TRBD1. The germline CDR1 and CDR2 sequences are MNHEY and SMNVEV (reference sequence). V was pared by 2 bases and J by 6 bases, with 4 bases of the junction left unmatched. The CDR3 spans 14 residues. CDR3 nucleotides: TGTGCCAGCAGTTTAGACAGGGTTGGTCAGCCCCAGCATTTT. It encodes CASSLDRVGQPQHF.

The genes are TRBV6-6 and TRBJ1-5; D gene unclear. This CDR3 comprises 14 residues. The V end lost 4 bases, the J end lost 5 bases, and 12 bases lay between the germline ends. The germline gives CDR1 MNHNY, CDR2 SVGAGI (reference sequence). The CDR3: CASSFGLWDQPQHF. The CDR3 bases are TGTGCCAGCAGTTTCGGACTATGGGATCAGCCCCAGCATTTT.

This clone was seen only once. The V call is TRBV18, the J call TRBJ2-1, with 12 bases fitting TRBD2. Per the germline V gene, CDR1 is KGHSH and CDR2 is LQKENI. V gave up 3 bases and J gave up 9 bases; unmatched junction bases: 9. CDR3 length: 16 amino acids. CDR3 bases: TGTGCCAGCTCACCCCTCGGGACTAGCGGGTGGGGTGAGCAGTTCTTC. It yields the protein CASSPLGTSGWGEQFF.

The V gene is TRBV5-1, the J gene TRBJ1-5, with D unclear. The germline gives CDR1 SGHRS, CDR2 YFSETQ. V lost 4 bases and J 5 bases, leaving 13 bases between the germline ends. The CDR3 contains 14 residues. As DNA, the CDR3 is TGCGCCAGCAGCGAGGGAGGATCTTATCAGCCCCAGCATTTT. Protein sequence: CASSEGGSYQPQHF. Full variable domain (rest looked up from reference TRBV5-1 and TRBJ1-5): KAGVTQTPRYLIKTRGQQVTLSCSPISGHRSVSWYQQTPGQGLQFLFEYFSETQRNKGNFPGRFSGRQFSNSRSEMNVSTLELGDSALYLCASSEGGSYQPQHFGDGTRLSIL.

This clone has only a few counts. The chain combines TRBV13 with TRBJ2-1, with TRBD1 matching 8 bases. Germline V gene data show CDR1 as PRHDT and CDR2 as FYEKMQ (reference sequence). V was clipped by 1 base and J by 8 bases; unmatched bases: 10. This CDR3 region has 16 residues. The chain's CDR3 is CASSLEAGQGGDEQFF. The CDR3 nucleotides are TGTGCCAGCAGCTTAGAGGCCGGACAGGGTGGCGATGAGCAGTTCTTC. Full variable domain (rest looked up from reference TRBV13 and TRBJ2-1): AAGVIQSPRHLIKEKRETATLKCYPIPRHDTVYWYQQGPGQDPQFLISFYEKMQSDKGSIPDRFSAQQFSDYHSELNMSSLELGDSALYFCASSLEAGQGGDEQFFGPGTRLTVL.

The J gene is TRBJ1-1, the V gene TRBV6-1; D remains unclear. The CDR3 consists of 13 residues. Deletions cut 5 bases from V and 10 bases from J, with 17 bases between. Per germline, CDR1 MNHNS and CDR2 SASEGT. In nucleotides, the CDR3 is TGTGCCAGCAGTTTGAGCGGCCCCGGTGGAGCTTTCTTT. Translated: CASSLSGPGGAFF.

The V call is TRBV27, the J call TRBJ1-2; D uncertain. The CDR3 runs to 13 residues. V shed 4 bases and J shed 4 bases, with 10 bases lying between them. The germline gives CDR1 MNHEY, CDR2 SMNVEV (reference sequence). DNA for the CDR3: TGTGCCAGCAGTTCGGCCGGGATCTATGGCTACACCTTC. It is translated as CASSSAGIYGYTF.

This sequence joins TRBV19 and TRBJ1-2; 10 bases match TRBD1. The germline V gene encodes CDR1 LNHDA and CDR2 SQIVND (reference sequence). The CDR3 consists of 15 residues. V was pared by 7 bases and J by 6 bases, with 11 bases of the junction left unmatched. The CDR3 region has the DNA TGTGCCAGTACTGGGGACAGGGGATCTTTCGATGGCTACACCTTC. It codes for CASTGDRGSFDGYTF. Based on the CDR3 plus reference TRBV19 and TRBJ1-2, the full variable domain is DGGITQSPKYLFRKEGQNVTLSCEQNLNHDAMYWYRQDPGQGLRLIYYSQIVNDFQKGDIAEGYSVSREKKESFPLTVTSAQKNPTAFYLCASTGDRGSFDGYTFGSGTRLTVV.

This chain links TRBV6-5 with TRBJ1-1; D is possibly TRBD1 (5 bases). The CDR3 has 16 amino acids. From germline, CDR1 is MNHEY and CDR2 SVGAGI. The ends were cut back, 2 bases at V and 5 bases at J, with 18 bases in the middle. Here the CDR3 reads CASSYQPGGLMTEAFF. CDR3 DNA: TGTGCCAGCAGTTACCAGCCGGGGGGACTGATGACTGAAGCTTTCTTT.

This clone has a single count. This rearrangement joins TRBV7-9 to TRBJ2-5, with D tentatively TRBD1 (5 bases). V gave up 1 base and J gave up 5 bases, with 11 bases separating them. Germline assignment: CDR1 SEHNR and CDR2 FQNEAQ (reference sequence). The CDR3 totals 14 residues. The CDR3 loop reads CASSLEAGYETQYF. The CDR3 nucleotides read TGTGCCAGCAGCTTAGAGGCAGGGTACGAGACCCAGTACTTC.

The CDR3 bases are TGCGCCAGCAGTGGCGGAAATTCGGCTGAAGCTTTCTTT. It encodes CASSGGNSAEAFF. J is TRBJ1-1 and V is TRBV10-1; no firm D call. The CDR3 is 13 amino acids. The ends were cut back, 4 bases at V and 6 bases at J, with 12 bases in the middle. Germline CDR1 reads WNHNN; CDR2 reads SYGVQD (reference sequence).

The sample holds a few counts of this clone. This chain joins TRBV7-2 and TRBJ1-2, with D perhaps matching TRBD1 (6 bases). This CDR3 is 14 amino acids long. Germline values: CDR1 SGHTA, CDR2 FQGNSA. V dropped 1 base and J dropped 13 bases, with 19 bases sitting between them. This chain's CDR3 is CASSLDRQRTVVTF. The CDR3 DNA sequence: TGTGCCAGCAGCTTAGACAGGCAAAGGACAGTAGTCACCTTC. The whole variable domain, remainder taken from reference TRBV7-2 and TRBJ1-2, is GAGVSQSPSNKVTEKGKDVELRCDPISGHTALYWYRQSLGQGLEFLIYFQGNSAPDKSGLPSDRFSAERTGGSVSTLTIQRTQQEDSAVYLCASSLDRQRTVVTFGSGTRLTVV.

Written as DNA, the CDR3 is TGTGCCAGCAGCAAGACAGGGGACAGGGACTATGGCTACACCTTC. Translating gives CASSKTGDRDYGYTF. This rearrangement joins TRBV5-4 to TRBJ1-2; the match to TRBD1 covers 9 bases. This CDR3 has 15 amino acids. With V trimmed by 4 bases and J by 3 bases, 7 bases remained unmatched. Per the germline V gene, CDR1 is SGHNT and CDR2 is YYREEE (reference sequence).

The chain joins TRBV28 to TRBJ2-1; 10 nucleotides agree with TRBD2. After removal of 3 bases from V and 8 bases from J, the junction contained 7 bases not matched to a gene. The germline V gene has CDR1 MDHEN and CDR2 SYDVKM. The CDR3 is made up of 15 amino acids. The CDR3 spells CASSFGAGGVDEQFF. The CDR3 DNA reads TGTGCCAGCAGTTTCGGAGCGGGAGGGGTCGATGAGCAGTTCTTC. Drawing the rest from reference TRBV28 and TRBJ2-1, the complete variable domain is DVKVTQSSRYLVKRTGEKVFLECVQDMDHENMFWYRQDPGLGLRLIYFSYDVKMKEKGDIPEGYSVSREKKERFSLILESASTNQTSMYLCASSFGAGGVDEQFFGPGTRLTVL.